The clone carrying this TCR beta chain was counted ten times or more. Its specificity is unknown. Germline CDR1 is MGHRA and CDR2 is YSYEKL. The CDR3 sequence is 18 residues long. V was cut by 1 base and J by 5 bases, with 23 bases left in between. This sample was included in a study of molecular identifiers for immune sequencing clone quantification. Study overall: Within a replicate experiment, RNA obtained from either roughly 20,000 or 100,000 naive CD8 cells was divided into five aliquots, and four of those aliquots were then sequenced. Study results and limitations: Over 98% of effector molecules, yet under 1% of naive-cell molecules, were held by clones above 20 RNA copies.

Listed TCR primers, together with previously described methods, were used for the bulk TCR libraries. TCRdb itself ran the PCR reads through MiXCR, one entry per CDR3 protein. The sample holds hundreds of thousands of distinct CDR3 sequences; approximately 24% are singletons and the top ten take about 0.84%. CD8+CD4-CCR7+CD45RA+ sorting gave the naive CD8 T cells. This sequence was found in a human donor in good health. Some libraries in this study had Jurkat cell RNA spiked in. The sample consisted of naive CD8+ T cells from blood, with Jurkat cell RNA spiked in. Noted subset: FACS-sorted CD8+CD4-CCR7+CD45RA+ naive T cells. The chain combines TRBV4-1 with TRBJ1-1; tentative D call: TRBD1 (5 bases). The chain's CDR3 is CASSQGPGQGVGGTEAFF. The DNA for the CDR3 is TGCGCCAGCAGCCAAGGACCAGGGCAGGGCGTGGGGGGGACTGAAGCTTTCTTT.